These T cell receptor beta chains were read from a single sample in a study of a mutant IDH1 vaccine in newly diagnosed glioma. The protocol was immunoSEQ multiplex PCR, while the TCRdb copy is restricted to in-frame clones and leaves out a portion. The data hold some 60,000 clones, with roughly 80% observed a single time. These receptors are not linked to any known antigen. The specimen comprised PBMCs, sampled from a glioma patient whose treatment included an IDH1 peptide vaccine. The receptor set was obtained from a woman between 45 and 60 years old with glioma. Both conserved end residues are part of each CDR3.

>TRBV4-1|TRBJ1-5
CASSQGNNAPNQPQHF
>TRBV2|TRBJ2-1
CASSDPGTGQFF
>TRBV7-2|TRBJ1-6
CASSFRDRAVSPLHF
>TRBV2|TRBJ1-1
CASSERGRRPEAFF
>TRBV7-9|TRBJ2-5
CASSPGVDGETQYF
>TRBV6-1|TRBJ1-5
CASFPGQGVNQPQHF
>TRBV4-3|TRBJ2-2
CASSQAPRTGGWSDTGELFF
>TRBV28|TRBJ1-2
CASSLLLGSVNYGYTF
>TRBV6-6|TRBJ2-2
CASSPEGANTGELFF
>TRBV5-6|TRBJ2-7
CASSALDRSSYEQYF
>TRBV7-3|TRBJ1-1
CASSFRVNTEAFF
>TRBV27|TRBJ2-2
CATRTGGSAGELFF
>TRBV4-1|TRBJ2-7
CASSQDHSIYEQYF
>TRBV7-8|TRBJ1-2
CASSQGQKYGYTF
>TRBV27|TRBJ1-5
CASKGGSQPQHF
>TRBV5-6|TRBJ1-2
CASTLASYGYTF
>TRBV27|TRBJ2-7
CASSLGRGPYEQYF
>TRBV9|TRBJ2-2
CASREGQNTGELFF
>TRBV7-3|TRBJ1-1
CASSPRGLGDTEAFF
>TRBV4-3|TRBJ1-1
CASSQGGGAGNTEAFF
>TRBV7-9|TRBJ1-1
CASSYQGGASSTEAFF
>TRBV5-1|TRBJ2-3
CASSSGGAGGTDTQYF
>TRBV9|TRBJ2-5
CASSVAAEQTQYF
>TRBV6-5|TRBJ2-7
CASINTGGYSYEQYF
>TRBV4-3|TRBJ2-7
CASSQGTGTSGEQYF
>TRBV7-9|TRBJ2-7
CASRTGYHEQYF
>TRBV4-1|TRBJ2-7
CASSQGLQSSYEQYF
>TRBV19|TRBJ2-7
CASSSSSTGRREQYF
>TRBV29-1|TRBJ1-1
CSYWEGTEAFF